This TCR beta chain is from a study of Graves' ophthalmopathy and Graves' hyperthyroidism. Amplifying from RNA transcripts, the study obtained TCR beta CDR3 regions. Second-round multiplex PCR came after a first-round RT-PCR that employed HTBI primers. In TCRdb, the multiplex PCR reads were re-called with MiXCR into one record per CDR3 protein. The table lists 650,000 to 900,000 distinct CDR3 sequences, around 40% of them singletons. Study-level points and caveats: Most thyroid-expanded clonotypes exceeding 0.001 frequency were also found in blood.

V lost 7 bases, J lost 5 bases, and 8 bases stayed unmatched. This CDR3 is 14 amino acids long. Germline CDR1 and CDR2: KGHDR and SFDVKD. As regards this clonotype: Its antigen remains unidentified.

The genes are TRBV24-1 and TRBJ1-2; 8 bases are shared with TRBD1. The TCR originated in an adult man with Graves' ophthalmopathy. Material: peripheral blood. The CDR3, as DNA: TGTGCCACCAGCCGGACAGGGAATTTGTATGGCTACACCTTC. It yields the protein CATSRTGNLYGYTF.